This TCR beta chain was obtained from a study of beta chain features in type 1 diabetes. General study points: Naive, central memory and Treg TCRB repertoires appeared more alike in patients than in healthy donors. A moderate, significant TCRB CDR3 shortening appeared in type 1 diabetes across four CD4+ subsets.

The CDR3 is made up of 14 amino acids. Trimming stripped 5 bases from V and 0 bases from J, with 11 bases between. CDR1 is PRHDT and CDR2 is FYEKMQ in the germline V gene (reference sequence). For this clone: Its specificity is unknown.

Expressed TCRB transcripts were sequenced, since all the RNA that had been isolated was reverse transcribed. Using immunoSEQ multiplex PCR, the repertoire was profiled, and TCRdb retains in-frame clones only, with some absent. The repertoire holds some 250,000 clones, with roughly 10% as singletons. The sample was naive CD4+ T cells from blood. This chain uses TRBV13 with TRBJ2-7; D possibly corresponds to TRBD1 (5 bases). The receptor's source is a man under 40 with type 1 diabetes. The CDR3: CASSTNRNSYEQYF. The DNA for the CDR3 is TGTGCCAGCAGCACTAACAGGAACTCCTACGAGCAGTACTTC.